The clone carrying this TCR beta chain was seen many times. Its target is not known. The cDNA was generated through 5'RACE incorporating 10-nucleotide random UMIs. Every sequencing run generated in excess of 160 million TCR-beta sequences. These sequences covered 15-18 subjects. MiXCR, run by TCRdb on the 5' RACE reads, gives a single entry per CDR3 protein. The sample includes approximately 48,000 distinct CDR3 sequences, 10% of them seen just once. The study built unsorted libraries from 2 million PBMCs kept at -80 C. V dropped 4 bases and J dropped 6 bases, with 10 bases sitting between them. Germline V gene lookup returns CDR1 MNHNS and CDR2 SASEGT. This CDR3 spans 12 amino acids. The sample belongs to a study of neurological immune-mediated disorders. Whole-study results and caveats: HTLV-1-associated myelopathy had the most TCR clonal expansion, while multiple sclerosis had the least, a level that fell below healthy controls.

This clonotype was sampled from a man in his sixties or seventies with HTLV-1-associated myelopathy (HAM/TSP). V usage is TRBV6-1 and J usage is TRBJ2-7, with D perhaps being TRBD1 or TRBD2 (5 bases each). The sequenced sample was PBMCs. CDR3: CASSVVGTEQYF. The CDR3 DNA reads as TGTGCCAGCAGTGTAGTGGGGACCGAGCAGTACTTC.